This note documents a single T cell receptor (beta chain) sequence. The data originate from a study of OX40 agonist ivuxolimab in advanced cancers. The overall study: Given to patients was ivuxolimab, an agonistic anti-OX40 (CD134) antibody. The group had a mean age of around 60 years, ranged from roughly 20 to 80, and was 75% to 85% male.

Profiled with immunoSEQ multiplex PCR; TCRdb holds only in-frame clones, not every one. The sample carries 65,000 to 75,000 clones, 85% recorded once. The material was CD4+ or CD8+ T cells sorted from blood, obtained in a trial of the OX40 agonist ivuxolimab. The receptor's source is an adult with an advanced solid tumor such as melanoma, head and neck, liver or kidney cancer.

CDR3 bases: TGTGCCAGCAGCTTAGCGGTCCCCGGGACTAGGTACGAGCAGTACTTC. Translating gives CASSLAVPGTRYEQYF. The chain combines TRBV13 with TRBJ2-7; TRBD2 agrees at 8 bases. CDR3 size: 16 residues. Germline CDR1 PRHDT, CDR2 FYEKMQ (reference sequence). The junction had 9 bases not matched to a gene; V was cut back by 1 base and J by 4 bases.